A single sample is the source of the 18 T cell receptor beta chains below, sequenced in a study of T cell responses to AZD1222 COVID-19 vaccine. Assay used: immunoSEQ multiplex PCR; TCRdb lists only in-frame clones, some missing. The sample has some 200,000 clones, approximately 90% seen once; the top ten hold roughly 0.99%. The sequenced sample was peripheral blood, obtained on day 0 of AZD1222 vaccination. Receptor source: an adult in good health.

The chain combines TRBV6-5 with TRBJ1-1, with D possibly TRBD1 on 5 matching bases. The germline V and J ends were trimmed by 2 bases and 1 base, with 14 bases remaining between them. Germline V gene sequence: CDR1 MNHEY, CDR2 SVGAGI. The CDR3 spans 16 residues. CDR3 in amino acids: CASSYGQGLRNTEAFF. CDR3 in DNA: TGTGCCAGCAGTTACGGGCAGGGATTGAGGAACACTGAAGCTTTCTTT.

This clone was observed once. DNA of the CDR3: TGTGCCACCACGGAGGGGACAGGTATAGGTGAGCAGTTCTTC. Its protein is CATTEGTGIGEQFF. This sequence joins TRBV24-1 and TRBJ2-1; 8 nucleotides agree with TRBD1. The trim removed 8 bases at V and 9 bases at J, leaving 11 bases unmatched. Germline V gives CDR1 KGHDR, CDR2 SFDVKD. The CDR3 is 14 amino acids.

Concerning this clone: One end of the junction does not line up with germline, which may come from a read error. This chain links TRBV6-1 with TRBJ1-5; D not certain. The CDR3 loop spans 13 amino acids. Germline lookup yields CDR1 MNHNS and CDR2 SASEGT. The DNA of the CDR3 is TGTGCCAGCAGTGAAGCCCCGAATCAACCCCAGCATTTT. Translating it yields CASSEAPNQPQHF.

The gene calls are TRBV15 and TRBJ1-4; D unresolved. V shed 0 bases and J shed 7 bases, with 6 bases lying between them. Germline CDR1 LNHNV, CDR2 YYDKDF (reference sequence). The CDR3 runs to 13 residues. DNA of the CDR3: TGTGCCACCAGCAGAGATGGAGGTGAAAAACTGTTTTTT. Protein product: CATSRDGGEKLFF.

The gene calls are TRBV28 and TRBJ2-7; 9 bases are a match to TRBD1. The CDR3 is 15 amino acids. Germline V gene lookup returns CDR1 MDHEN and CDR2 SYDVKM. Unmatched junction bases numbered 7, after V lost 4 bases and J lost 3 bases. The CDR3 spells CASSSPGTGSYEQYF. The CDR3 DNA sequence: TGTGCCAGCAGTTCTCCCGGGACAGGGAGCTACGAGCAGTACTTC.

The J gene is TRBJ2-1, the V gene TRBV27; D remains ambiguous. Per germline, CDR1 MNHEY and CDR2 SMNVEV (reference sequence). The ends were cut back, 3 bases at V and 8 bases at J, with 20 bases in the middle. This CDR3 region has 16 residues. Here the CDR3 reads CASSFVGLITPHEQFF. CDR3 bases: TGTGCCAGCAGTTTCGTTGGCCTAATAACCCCTCATGAGCAGTTCTTC.

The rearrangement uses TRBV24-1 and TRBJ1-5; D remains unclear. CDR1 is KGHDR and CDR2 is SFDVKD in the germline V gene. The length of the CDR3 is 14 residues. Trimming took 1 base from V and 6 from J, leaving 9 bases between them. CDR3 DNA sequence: TGTGCCACCAGTGATTTAGCTCTCGGTCAGCCCCAGCATTTT. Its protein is CATSDLALGQPQHF.

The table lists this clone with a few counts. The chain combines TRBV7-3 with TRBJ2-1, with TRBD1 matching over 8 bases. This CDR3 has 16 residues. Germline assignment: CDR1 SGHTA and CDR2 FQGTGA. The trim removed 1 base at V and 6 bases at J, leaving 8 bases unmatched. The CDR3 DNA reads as TGTGCCAGCAGCTTAAACGACAGGGGAAGAATCAATGAGCAGTTCTTC. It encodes CASSLNDRGRINEQFF. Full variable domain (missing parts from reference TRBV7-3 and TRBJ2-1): GAGVSQTPSNKVTEKGKYVELRCDPISGHTALYWYRQSLGQGPEFLIYFQGTGAADDSGLPNDRFFAVRPEGSVSTLKIQRTERGDSAVYLCASSLNDRGRINEQFFGPGTRLTVL.

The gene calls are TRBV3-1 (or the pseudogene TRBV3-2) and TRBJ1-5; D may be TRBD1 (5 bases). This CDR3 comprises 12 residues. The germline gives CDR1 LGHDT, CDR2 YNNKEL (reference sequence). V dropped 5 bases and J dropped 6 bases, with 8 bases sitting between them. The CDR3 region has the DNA TGTGCCAGCAGCTTGCAGGGTCAGCCCCAGCATTTT. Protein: CASSLQGQPQHF.

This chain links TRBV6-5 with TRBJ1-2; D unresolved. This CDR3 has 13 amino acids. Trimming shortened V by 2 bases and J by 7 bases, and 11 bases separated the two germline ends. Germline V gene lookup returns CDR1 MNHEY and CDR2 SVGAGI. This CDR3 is CASSYRPRFGYTF. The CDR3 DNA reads TGTGCCAGCAGTTACCGGCCTCGCTTTGGCTACACCTTC.

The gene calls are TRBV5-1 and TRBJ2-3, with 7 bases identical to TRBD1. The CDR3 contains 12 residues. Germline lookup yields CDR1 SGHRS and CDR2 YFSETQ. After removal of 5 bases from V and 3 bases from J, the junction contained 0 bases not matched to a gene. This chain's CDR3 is CASRDRTDTQYF. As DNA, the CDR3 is TGCGCCAGCAGGGACAGGACAGATACGCAGTATTTT. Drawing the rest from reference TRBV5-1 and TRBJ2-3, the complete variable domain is KAGVTQTPRYLIKTRGQQVTLSCSPISGHRSVSWYQQTPGQGLQFLFEYFSETQRNKGNFPGRFSGRQFSNSRSEMNVSTLELGDSALYLCASRDRTDTQYFGPGTRLTVL.

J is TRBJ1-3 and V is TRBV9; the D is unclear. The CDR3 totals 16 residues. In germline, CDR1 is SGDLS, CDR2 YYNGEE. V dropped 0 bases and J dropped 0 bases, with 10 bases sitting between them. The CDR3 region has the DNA TGTGCCAGCAGCGTAGGTTCGGGATCCTCTGGAAACACCATATATTTT. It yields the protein CASSVGSGSSGNTIYF.

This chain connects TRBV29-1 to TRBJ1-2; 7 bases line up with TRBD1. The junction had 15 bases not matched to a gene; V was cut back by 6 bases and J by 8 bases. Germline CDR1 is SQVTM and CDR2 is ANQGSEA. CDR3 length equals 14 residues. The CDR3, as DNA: TGCAGCGTGGACCCAGGAACAGGGGAAGGCGGCTACACCTTC. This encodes CSVDPGTGEGGYTF.

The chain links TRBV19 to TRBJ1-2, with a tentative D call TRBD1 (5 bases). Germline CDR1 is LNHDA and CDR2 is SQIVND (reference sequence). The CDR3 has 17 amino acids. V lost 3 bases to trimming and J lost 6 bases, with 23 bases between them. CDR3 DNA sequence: TGTGCCAGTAGTATTCCCCACGCAGGGCGGATGGGAAATGGCTACACCTTC. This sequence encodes CASSIPHAGRMGNGYTF.

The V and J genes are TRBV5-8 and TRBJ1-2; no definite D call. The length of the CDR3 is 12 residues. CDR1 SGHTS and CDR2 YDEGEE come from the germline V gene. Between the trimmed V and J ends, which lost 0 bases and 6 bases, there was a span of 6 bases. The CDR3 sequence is CASSLALNGYTF. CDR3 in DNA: TGTGCCAGCAGCTTGGCCCTTAATGGCTACACCTTC.

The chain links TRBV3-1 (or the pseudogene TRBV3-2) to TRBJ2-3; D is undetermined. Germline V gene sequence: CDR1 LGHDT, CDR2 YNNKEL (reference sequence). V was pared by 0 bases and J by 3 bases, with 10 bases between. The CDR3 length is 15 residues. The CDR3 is CASSQDQVSTDTQYF. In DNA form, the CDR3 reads TGTGCCAGCAGCCAAGATCAAGTTTCGACAGATACGCAGTATTTT.

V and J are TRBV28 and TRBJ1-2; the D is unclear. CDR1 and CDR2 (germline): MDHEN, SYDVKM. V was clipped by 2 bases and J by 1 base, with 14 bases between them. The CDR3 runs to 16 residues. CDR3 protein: CASSLPSPSRNYGYTF. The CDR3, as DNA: TGTGCCAGCAGTTTACCCTCCCCCAGTCGTAACTATGGCTACACCTTC.

The CDR3 region has the DNA TGCAGCGCTTCAGGGACAGGCCGCGAGCAGTACTTC. It yields the protein CSASGTGREQYF. The chain combines TRBV29-1 with TRBJ2-7, with 8 bases lining up with TRBD1. This CDR3 comprises 12 residues. Germline-derived CDR1 and CDR2 are SQVTM and ANQGSEA. With 7 bases clipped from V and 6 bases from J, the junction kept 8 bases outside the gene matches.